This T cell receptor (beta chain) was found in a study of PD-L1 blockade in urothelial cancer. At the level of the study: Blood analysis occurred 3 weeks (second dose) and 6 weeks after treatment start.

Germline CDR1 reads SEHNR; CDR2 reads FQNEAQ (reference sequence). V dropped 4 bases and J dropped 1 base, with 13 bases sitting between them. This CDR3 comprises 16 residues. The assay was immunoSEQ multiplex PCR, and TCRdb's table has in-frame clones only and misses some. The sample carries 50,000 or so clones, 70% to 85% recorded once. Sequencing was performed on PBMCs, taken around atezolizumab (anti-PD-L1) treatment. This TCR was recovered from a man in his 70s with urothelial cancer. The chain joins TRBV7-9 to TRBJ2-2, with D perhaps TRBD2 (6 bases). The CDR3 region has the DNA TGTGCCAGCAGCTACGTGGCGGGAATGAACACCGGGGAGCTGTTTTTT. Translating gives CASSYVAGMNTGELFF.